Here is one TCR beta chain with its context. Antigen: not known. This entry comes from a study of cytomegalovirus exposure and HLA in healthy donors. Looking at the study overall: Tens of millions of unique TCR sequences came from HLA-typed donors in an early release. Study-wide results and limits: Researchers reported from a later analysis that most CMV-associated TCR beta chains appeared HLA-restricted.

All donors participated as healthy donors of bone marrow. These donors counted as nominally healthy when sampled, but unrecorded immune exposures were likely. PCR used 60 Vbeta primers and 13 Jbeta primers. Profiled with immunoSEQ multiplex PCR; TCRdb holds only in-frame clones, not every one. The sample records about 190,000 clones, 80% to 85% being singletons. Source material: PBMCs. The receptor's source is a man aged 35 to 55 in good health and CMV-seropositive.

Here the CDR3 DNA reads TGTGCCAGCAGCAGAGGGGGGGTAGGGGGGACCCAGTACTTC. Amino acids: CASSRGGVGGTQYF. This rearrangement joins TRBV11-2 to TRBJ2-5, with D tentatively TRBD2 (7 bases). Germline values: CDR1 SGHAT, CDR2 FQNNGV. V dropped 5 bases and J dropped 7 bases, with 17 bases sitting between them. This CDR3 is built from 14 residues.